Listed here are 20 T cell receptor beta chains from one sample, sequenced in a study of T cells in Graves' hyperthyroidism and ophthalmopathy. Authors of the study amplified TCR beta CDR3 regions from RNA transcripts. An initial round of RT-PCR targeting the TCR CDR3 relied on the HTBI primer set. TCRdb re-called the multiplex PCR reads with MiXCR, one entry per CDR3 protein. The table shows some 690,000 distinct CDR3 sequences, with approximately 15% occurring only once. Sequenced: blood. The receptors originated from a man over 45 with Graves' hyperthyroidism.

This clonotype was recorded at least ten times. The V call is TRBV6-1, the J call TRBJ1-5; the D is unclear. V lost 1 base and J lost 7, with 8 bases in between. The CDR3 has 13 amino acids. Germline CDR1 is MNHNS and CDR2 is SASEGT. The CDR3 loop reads CASSEGRSQPQHF. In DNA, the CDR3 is TGTGCCAGCAGTGAAGGTAGGAGCCAGCCCCAGCATTTT.

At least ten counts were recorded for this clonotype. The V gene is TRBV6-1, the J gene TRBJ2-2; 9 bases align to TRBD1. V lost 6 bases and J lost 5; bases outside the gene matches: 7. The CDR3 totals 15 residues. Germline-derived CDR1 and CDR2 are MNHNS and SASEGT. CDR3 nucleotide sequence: TGTGCCAGCAGAGAGAGGACAGGGGTGACCGGGGAGCTGTTTTTT. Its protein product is CASRERTGVTGELFF.

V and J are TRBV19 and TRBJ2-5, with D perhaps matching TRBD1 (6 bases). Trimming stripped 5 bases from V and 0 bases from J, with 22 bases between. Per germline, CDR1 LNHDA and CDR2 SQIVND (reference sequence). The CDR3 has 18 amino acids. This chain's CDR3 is CASSGTYRDISYQETQYF. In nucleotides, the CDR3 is TGTGCCAGTAGTGGGACCTACCGGGACATTTCGTACCAAGAGACCCAGTACTTC.

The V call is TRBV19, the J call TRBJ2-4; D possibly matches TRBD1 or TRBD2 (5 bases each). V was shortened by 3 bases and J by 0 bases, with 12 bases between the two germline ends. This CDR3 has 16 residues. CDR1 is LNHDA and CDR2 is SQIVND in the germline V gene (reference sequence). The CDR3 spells CASSIIGGTAKNIQYF. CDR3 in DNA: TGTGCCAGTAGTATTATCGGTGGGACAGCCAAAAACATTCAGTACTTC.

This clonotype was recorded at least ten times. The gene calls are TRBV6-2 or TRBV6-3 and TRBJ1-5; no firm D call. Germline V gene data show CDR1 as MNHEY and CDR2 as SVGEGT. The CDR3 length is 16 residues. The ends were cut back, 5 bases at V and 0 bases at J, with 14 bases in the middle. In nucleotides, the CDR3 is TGTGCCAGCAGTCCGCGGACGTTGAATAGCAATCAGCCCCAGCATTTT. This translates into CASSPRTLNSNQPQHF.

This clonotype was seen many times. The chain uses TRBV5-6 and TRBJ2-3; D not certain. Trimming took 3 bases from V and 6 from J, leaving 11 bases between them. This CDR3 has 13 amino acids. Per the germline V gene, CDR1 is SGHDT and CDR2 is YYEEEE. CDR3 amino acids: CASSWAGGDTQYF. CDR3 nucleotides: TGTGCCAGCAGCTGGGCAGGTGGCGATACGCAGTATTTT.

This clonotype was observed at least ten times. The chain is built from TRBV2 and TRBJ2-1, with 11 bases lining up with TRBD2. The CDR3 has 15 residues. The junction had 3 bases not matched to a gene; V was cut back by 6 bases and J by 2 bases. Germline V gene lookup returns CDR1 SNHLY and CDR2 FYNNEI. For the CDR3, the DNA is TGTGCCAGCAGAGTAGCGGGAGGGCCCTACAATGAGCAGTTCTTC. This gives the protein CASRVAGGPYNEQFF.

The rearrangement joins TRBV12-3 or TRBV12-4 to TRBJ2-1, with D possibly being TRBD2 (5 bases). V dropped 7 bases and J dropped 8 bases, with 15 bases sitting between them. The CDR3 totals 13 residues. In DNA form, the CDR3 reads TGTGCCAGCACCCTTAAACTAGGTTATGAGCAGTTCTTC. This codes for CASTLKLGYEQFF.

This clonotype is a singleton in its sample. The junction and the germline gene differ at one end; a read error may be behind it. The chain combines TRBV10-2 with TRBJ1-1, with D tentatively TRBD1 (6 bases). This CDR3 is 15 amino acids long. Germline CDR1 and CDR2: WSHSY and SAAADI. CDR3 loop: CPSSTQGFGGTEAFF. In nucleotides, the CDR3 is TGCCCCAGCAGTACACAGGGATTTGGGGGCACTGAAGCTTTCTTT.

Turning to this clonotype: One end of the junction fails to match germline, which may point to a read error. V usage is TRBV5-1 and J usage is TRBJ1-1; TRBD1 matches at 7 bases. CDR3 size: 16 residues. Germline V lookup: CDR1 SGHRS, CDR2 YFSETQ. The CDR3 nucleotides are TGTGCCAGTCGAGACCTTCATCAGGGGGAGAACACTGAAGCTTTCTTT. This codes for CASRDLHQGENTEAFF.

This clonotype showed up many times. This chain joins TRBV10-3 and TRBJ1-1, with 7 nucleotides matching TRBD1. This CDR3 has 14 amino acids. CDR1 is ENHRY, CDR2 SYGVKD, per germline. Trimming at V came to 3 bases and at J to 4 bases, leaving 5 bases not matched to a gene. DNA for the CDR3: TGTGCCATCAGTGATCTCCCAGGGGGCACTGAAGCTTTCTTT. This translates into CAISDLPGGTEAFF.

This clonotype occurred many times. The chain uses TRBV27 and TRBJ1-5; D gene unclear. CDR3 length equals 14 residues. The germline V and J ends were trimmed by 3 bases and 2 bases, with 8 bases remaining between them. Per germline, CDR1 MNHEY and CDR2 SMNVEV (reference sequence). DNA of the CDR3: TGTGCCAGCAGTTTGAGAGCGGGCAATCAGCCCCAGCATTTT. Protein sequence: CASSLRAGNQPQHF.

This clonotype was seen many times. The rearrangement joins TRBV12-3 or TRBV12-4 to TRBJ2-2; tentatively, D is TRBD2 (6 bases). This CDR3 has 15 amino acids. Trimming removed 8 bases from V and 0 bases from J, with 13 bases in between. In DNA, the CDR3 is TGTGCCAGCTGTCGGGCGGGGTCGAACACCGGGGAGCTGTTTTTT. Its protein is CASCRAGSNTGELFF.

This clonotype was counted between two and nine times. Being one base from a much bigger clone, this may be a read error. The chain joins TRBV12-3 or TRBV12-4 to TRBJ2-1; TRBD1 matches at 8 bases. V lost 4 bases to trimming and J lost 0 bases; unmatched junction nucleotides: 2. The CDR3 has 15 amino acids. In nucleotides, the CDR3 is TGTGCCAGCAGTTGGGGACAGGACTCCTACAATGAGCAGTTCTTC. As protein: CASSWGQDSYNEQFF.

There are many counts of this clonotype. CDR3 amino acids: CASSQDMNTVGLYGYTF. In nucleotides, the CDR3 is TGTGCCAGCAGCCAAGATATGAATACGGTGGGACTCTATGGCTACACCTTC. The chain carries TRBV3-1 and TRBJ1-2; D may be TRBD1 (5 bases). The germline CDR1 and CDR2 sequences are LGHDT and YNNKEL (reference sequence). The CDR3 totals 17 residues. V was trimmed by 0 bases and J by 4 bases, leaving 18 bases between them.

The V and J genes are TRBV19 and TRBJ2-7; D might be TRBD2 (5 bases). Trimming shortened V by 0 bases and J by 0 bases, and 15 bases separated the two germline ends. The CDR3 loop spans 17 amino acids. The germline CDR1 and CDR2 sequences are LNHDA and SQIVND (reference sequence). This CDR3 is CASSIDWSGGISYEQYF. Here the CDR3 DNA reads TGTGCCAGTAGTATAGATTGGAGCGGCGGTATCTCCTACGAGCAGTACTTC.

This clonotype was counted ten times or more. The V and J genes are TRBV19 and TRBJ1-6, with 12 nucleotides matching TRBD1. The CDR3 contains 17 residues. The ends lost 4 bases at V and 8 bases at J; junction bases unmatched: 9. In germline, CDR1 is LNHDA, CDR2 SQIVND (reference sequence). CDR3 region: CASSTRDRGLVDSPLHF. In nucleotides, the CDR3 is TGTGCCAGTAGTACCAGGGACAGGGGGCTTGTGGATTCACCCCTCCACTTT.

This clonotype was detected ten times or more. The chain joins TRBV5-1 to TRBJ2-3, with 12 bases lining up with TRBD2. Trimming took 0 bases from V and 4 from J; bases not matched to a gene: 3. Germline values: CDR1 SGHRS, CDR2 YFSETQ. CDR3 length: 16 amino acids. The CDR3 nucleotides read TGCGCCAGCAGCTTGGCGACTAGCGGGAGTGCAGATACGCAGTATTTT. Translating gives CASSLATSGSADTQYF.

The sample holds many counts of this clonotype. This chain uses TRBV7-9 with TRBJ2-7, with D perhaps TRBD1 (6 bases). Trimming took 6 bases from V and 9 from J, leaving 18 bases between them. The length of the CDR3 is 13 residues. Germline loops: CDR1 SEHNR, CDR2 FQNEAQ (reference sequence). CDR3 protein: CASSPGAGLGQYF. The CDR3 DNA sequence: TGTGCCAGCAGTCCAGGGGCCGGCCTTGGGCAGTACTTC.

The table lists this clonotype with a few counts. CDR3 DNA: TGTGCCAGCAGCGCCGGGACTAGCGGGGCCACAGATACGCAGTATTTT. This encodes CASSAGTSGATDTQYF. This chain connects TRBV6-1 to TRBJ2-3; 13 positions agree with TRBD2. CDR1 MNHNS and CDR2 SASEGT come from the germline V gene. V shed 6 bases, J shed 2 bases, and the junction held 5 bases outside the gene matches. This CDR3 is built from 16 residues.